This is a list of T cell receptor beta chains from one sample in a study of blood T cell repertoires in COVID-19. Generated by immunoSEQ multiplex PCR, the TCRdb table keeps only in-frame clones and is missing some. Among under 45,000 clones listed, 75% to 85% were seen once. The material sequenced was peripheral blood. The receptors originated from a man aged 80 or over with acute or convalescent COVID-19. Each CDR3 is given with its conserved first and last residue. The D gene is left open where the match is weak. Clone size, where shown, is once, few, many, or a class for clones that have expanded.

v_gene	j_gene	abundance	len	d_gene	CDR3aa	CDR3nt
TRBV5-4	TRBJ2-1	NA	16	NA	CASSTPRLNSYNEQFF	TGTGCCAGCAGCACACCGAGGCTGAACTCCTACAATGAGCAGTTCTTC
TRBV28	TRBJ2-5	NA	15	TRBD2	CASSAGLAGAETQYF	TGTGCCAGCAGTGCGGGACTAGCGGGAGCGGAGACCCAGTACTTC
TRBV11-2	TRBJ2-1	NA	17	NA	CASSLVWWDTKGGEQFF	TGTGCCAGCAGCTTAGTTTGGTGGGACACAAAAGGGGGTGAGCAGTTCTTC
TRBV19	TRBJ2-2	NA	17	TRBD2	CASKGTSGGVSTGELFF	TGTGCCAGTAAGGGAACTAGCGGGGGGGTGAGCACCGGGGAGCTGTTTTTT
TRBV28	TRBJ2-1	NA	15	TRBD2	CASSYSGTSGNEQFF	TGTGCCAGCAGTTACTCCGGGACTAGCGGTAATGAGCAGTTCTTC
TRBV10-1	TRBJ1-5	few	12	NA	CASGAGDQPQHF	TGCGCCAGCGGGGCAGGGGACCAGCCCCAGCATTTT
TRBV6-5	TRBJ2-1	NA	13	NA	CASSYSHYNEQFF	TGTGCCAGCAGTTACTCTCACTACAATGAGCAGTTCTTC
TRBV5-1	TRBJ2-7	NA	13	NA	CASTPGSSYEQYF	TGCGCCAGCACCCCAGGGTCGTCCTACGAGCAGTACTTC
TRBV18	TRBJ1-3	NA	13	NA	CASSPPGRDTIYF	TGTGCCAGCTCACCACCGGGCAGGGACACCATATATTTT
TRBV6-1	TRBJ2-3	NA	15	TRBD2	CASSAPQAGGDTQYF	TGTGCCAGCAGTGCCCCGCAAGCGGGAGGAGATACGCAGTATTTT
TRBV4-1	TRBJ1-3	NA	17	NA	CASSQDGQENLGNTIYF	TGCGCCAGCAGCCAAGATGGCCAAGAAAACCTCGGAAACACCATATATTTT
TRBV29-1	TRBJ2-7	NA	13	TRBD2	CSVQREGLYEQYF	TGCAGCGTTCAGCGGGAGGGCCTCTACGAGCAGTACTTC
TRBV29-1	TRBJ2-5	NA	15	TRBD2	CSVAKAGGPQETQYF	TGCAGCGTGGCCAAAGCGGGAGGGCCCCAAGAGACCCAGTACTTC
TRBV29-1	TRBJ1-2	NA	12	NA	CSVERGNRANTF	TGCAGCGTTGAACGGGGGAATCGGGCAAACACCTTC
TRBV4-2	TRBJ2-6	NA	16	NA	CASSQDPEGGANVLTF	TGTGCCAGCAGCCAAGATCCCGAGGGTGGGGCCAACGTCCTGACTTTC
TRBV14	TRBJ1-3	NA	16	NA	CASSPLGPPSGNTIYF	TGTGCCAGCAGTCCCCTTGGGCCGCCCTCTGGAAACACCATATATTTT
TRBV5-1	TRBJ2-2	NA	12	NA	CASSFTPGELFF	TGCGCCAGCAGCTTTACACCCGGGGAGCTGTTTTTT
TRBV3-1/TRBV3-2	TRBJ2-1	NA	13	NA	CASSLRQVNEQFF	TGTGCCAGCAGCCTCCGACAGGTCAATGAGCAGTTCTTC
TRBV7-2	TRBJ2-5	NA	15	NA	CASSSLRHAQETQYF	TGTGCCAGCAGCTCTCTTCGACATGCCCAAGAGACCCAGTACTTC
TRBV7-2	TRBJ1-2	NA	14	NA	CASSLAGRRDGYTF	TGTGCCAGCAGCTTAGCGGGCCGGCGGGATGGCTACACCTTC
TRBV19	TRBJ1-1	NA	16	TRBD1	CASSGGKGAASTEAFF	TGTGCCAGTAGTGGGGGTAAGGGGGCGGCAAGCACTGAAGCTTTCTTT
TRBV28	TRBJ1-2	NA	15	TRBD1	CASSPRTGANYGYTF	TGTGCCAGCAGTCCTAGGACAGGGGCGAACTATGGCTACACCTTC
TRBV3-1/TRBV3-2	TRBJ2-2	NA	16	TRBD1	CASSQGDRGLGGELFF	TGTGCCAGCAGCCAGGGGGACAGGGGGCTTGGCGGGGAGCTGTTTTTT
TRBV28	TRBJ1-2	NA	16	TRBD1	CASSSLRTGRVWGYTF	TGTGCCAGCAGTAGCCTTAGGACAGGGCGGGTCTGGGGCTACACCTTC
TRBV20-1	TRBJ1-1	NA	12	NA	CSASDGNTEAFF	TGCAGTGCTAGTGACGGGAACACTGAAGCTTTCTTT
TRBV14	TRBJ1-2	NA	15	NA	CASSQDPMSNYGYTF	TGTGCCAGCAGCCAAGATCCAATGTCTAACTATGGCTACACCTTC
TRBV6-1	TRBJ2-2	NA	17	NA	CASSENIYRANTGELFF	TGTGCCAGCAGTGAAAACATTTACAGGGCGAACACCGGGGAGCTGTTTTTT
TRBV7-2	TRBJ2-1	few	15	NA	CASSLGRIGVDEQFF	TGTGCCAGCAGCCTAGGCCGAATCGGGGTAGATGAGCAGTTCTTC
TRBV18	TRBJ1-5	NA	15	TRBD1	CASSPGTGVSQPQHF	TGTGCCAGCTCACCTGGGACAGGGGTGAGTCAGCCCCAGCATTTT
TRBV15	TRBJ1-6	NA	14	NA	CATSRVKGQSPLHF	TGTGCCACCAGCAGAGTTAAGGGGCAGTCACCCCTCCACTTT
TRBV4-2	TRBJ2-3	NA	14	TRBD1	CASSQETGTDTQYF	TGTGCCAGCAGCCAGGAGACAGGGACAGATACGCAGTATTTT
TRBV5-4	TRBJ2-1	NA	16	TRBD2	CASSFSHSGGATEQFF	TGTGCCAGCAGCTTCTCTCATAGCGGGGGGGCCACTGAGCAGTTCTTC
TRBV5-6	TRBJ2-3	NA	14	TRBD2	CASSSRAGGDTQYF	TGTGCCAGCAGCTCCCGGGCGGGGGGAGACACGCAGTATTTT
TRBV5-1	TRBJ1-1	NA	13	NA	CASSLPGVTEAFF	TGCGCCAGCAGCTTGCCAGGGGTCACTGAAGCTTTCTTT
TRBV18	TRBJ2-2	NA	16	TRBD1	CASSPRDRGPSGELFF	TGTGCCAGCTCACCCCGGGACAGGGGGCCGTCGGGGGAGCTGTTTTTT
TRBV10-1	TRBJ2-7	NA	14	NA	CASSELGKSYEQYF	TGCGCCAGCAGTGAGTTGGGCAAATCTTACGAGCAGTACTTC
TRBV5-1	TRBJ2-7	NA	17	TRBD2	CASSPSLTLAVSYEQYF	TGCGCCAGCAGCCCCTCTTTAACACTAGCGGTCTCCTACGAGCAGTACTTC
TRBV6-5	TRBJ1-2	NA	13	NA	CASREAAVYGYTF	TGTGCCAGCAGGGAGGCAGCGGTCTATGGCTACACCTTC